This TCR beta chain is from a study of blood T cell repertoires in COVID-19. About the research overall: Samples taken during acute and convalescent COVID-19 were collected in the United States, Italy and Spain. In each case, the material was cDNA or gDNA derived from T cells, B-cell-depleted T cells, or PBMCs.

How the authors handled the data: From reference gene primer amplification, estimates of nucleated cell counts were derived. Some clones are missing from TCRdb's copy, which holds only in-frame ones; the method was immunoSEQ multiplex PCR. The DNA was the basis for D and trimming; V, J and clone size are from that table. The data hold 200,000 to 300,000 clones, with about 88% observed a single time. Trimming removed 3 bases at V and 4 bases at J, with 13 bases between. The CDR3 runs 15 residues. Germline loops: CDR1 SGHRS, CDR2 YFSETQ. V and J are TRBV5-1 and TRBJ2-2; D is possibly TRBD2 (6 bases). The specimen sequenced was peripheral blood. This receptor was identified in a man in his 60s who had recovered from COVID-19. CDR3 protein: CASSYSGGITGELFF. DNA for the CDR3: TGCGCCAGCAGCTACTCCGGGGGTATCACCGGGGAGCTGTTTTTT.